This record covers a single TCR beta chain. Its antigen remains unknown. The sample comes from a study of cytomegalovirus exposure and HLA in healthy donors. Study context: Among approximately 390 genotyped donors, around 82% fell in the Caucasian-associated ancestry cluster. Overall study results and limits: Equally common other TCR beta chains were less clonally expanded than HLA-associated ones, a later analysis found.

Germline values: CDR1 LNHNV, CDR2 YYDKDF (reference sequence). With 0 bases clipped from V and 6 bases from J, the junction kept 6 bases outside the gene matches. The CDR3 length is 15 residues. A multiplex PCR was run with 60 Vbeta primers and 13 Jbeta primers. Assay used: immunoSEQ multiplex PCR; TCRdb lists only in-frame clones, some missing. This sample's table reports under 90,000 clones. The receptor was derived from a female donor in good health and CMV-seropositive. The chain uses TRBV15 and TRBJ1-2; TRBD1 matches at 8 bases. Sequenced material: PBMCs. The CDR3 spells CATSRDQGASDGYTF. CDR3 in DNA: TGTGCCACCAGCAGAGATCAGGGGGCAAGCGATGGCTACACCTTC.